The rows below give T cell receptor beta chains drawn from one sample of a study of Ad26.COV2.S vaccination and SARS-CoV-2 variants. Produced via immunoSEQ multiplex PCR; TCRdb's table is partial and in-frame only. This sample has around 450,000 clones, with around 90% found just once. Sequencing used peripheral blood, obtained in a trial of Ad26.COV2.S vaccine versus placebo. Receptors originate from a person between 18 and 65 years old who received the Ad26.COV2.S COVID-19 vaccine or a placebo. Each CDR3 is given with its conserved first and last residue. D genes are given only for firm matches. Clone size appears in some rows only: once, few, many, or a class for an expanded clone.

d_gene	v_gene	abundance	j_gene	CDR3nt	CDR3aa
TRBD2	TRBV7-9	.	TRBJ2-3	TGTGCCAGCAGCTCCCCGGGACTAGCGGGAGTAAGGGTCACAGATACGCAGTATTTT	CASSSPGLAGVRVTDTQYF
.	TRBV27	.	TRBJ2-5	TGTGCCAGCAGTTTCAGAGGGGGAGGTCAAGAGACCCAGTACTTC	CASSFRGGGQETQYF
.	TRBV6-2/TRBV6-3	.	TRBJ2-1	TGTGCCAGCAGTTATCTAAGTGAGCAGTTCTTC	CASSYLSEQFF
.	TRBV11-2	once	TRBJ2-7	TGTGCCAGCAGCTTTTCCACGGGGTACTACGAGCAGTACTTC	CASSFSTGYYEQYF
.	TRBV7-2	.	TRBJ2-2	TGTGCCAGCAGCTTAGCGGGGGGTCTCACCGGGGAGCTGTTTTTT	CASSLAGGLTGELFF
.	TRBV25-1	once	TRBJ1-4	TGTGCCAGCAGTGCGAATGCGGGTATAGTGACTAATGAAAAACTGTTTTTT	CASSANAGIVTNEKLFF
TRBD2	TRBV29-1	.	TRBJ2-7	TGCAGCGTAAACAACGGACTAGCGGGAGTTGACGAGCAGTACTTC	CSVNNGLAGVDEQYF
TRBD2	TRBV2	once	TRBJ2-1	TGTGCCAGCAGGCCGGGACTAAACAATGAGCAGTTCTTC	CASRPGLNNEQFF
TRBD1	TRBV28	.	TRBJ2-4	TGTGCCAGCAGTGACAGGGGACACATTCAGTACTTC	CASSDRGHIQYF
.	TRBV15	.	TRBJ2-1	TGTGCCACCAGCAGAGAAAAGACTAGGCAGCAGTTCTTC	CATSREKTRQQFF
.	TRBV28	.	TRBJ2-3	TGTGCCAGCAGTGACGACCAGCGGATGGATACGCAGTATTTT	CASSDDQRMDTQYF
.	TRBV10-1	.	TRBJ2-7	TGCGTTCCCGCGGACGGATTTCCCTACGAGCAGTACTTC	CVPADGFPYEQYF
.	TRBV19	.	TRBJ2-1	TGTGCCAGTAGTATAGGGGGGAACAATGAGCAGTTCTTC	CASSIGGNNEQFF
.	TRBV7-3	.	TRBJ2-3	TGTGCCAGCAGCTCGGATGGAGGTGTGGGCGATACGCAGTATTTT	CASSSDGGVGDTQYF
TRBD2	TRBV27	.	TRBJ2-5	TGTGCCAGCAGGAACCAGCATGGGGTGAGCGGGGGAAGGGGGGAGACCCAGTACTTC	CASRNQHGVSGGRGETQYF